Listed here are 16 T cell receptor beta chains from one sample, sequenced in a study of blood T cell repertoires in COVID-19. The assay was immunoSEQ multiplex PCR, and TCRdb's table has in-frame clones only and misses some. Seen here are 300,000 to 400,000 clones, around 89% observed once, and the top ten hold 0.9% to 1.1%. Sequenced material: PBMCs or T cells enriched from blood (not recorded which). All receptors come from a man younger than 35 who had recovered from COVID-19.

The gene calls are TRBV6-5 and TRBJ2-3, with 12 bases that match TRBD2. The CDR3 consists of 16 residues. Germline-derived CDR1 and CDR2 are MNHEY and SVGAGI. After removal of 2 bases from V and 3 bases from J, the junction contained 3 bases not matched to a gene. The CDR3 protein is CASSYGTSGFTDTQYF. The CDR3 nucleotides are TGTGCCAGCAGTTACGGGACTAGCGGGTTTACAGATACGCAGTATTTT.

The chain is built from TRBV24-1 and TRBJ2-6, with D unresolved. The CDR3 extends over 16 amino acids. The germline V gene has CDR1 KGHDR and CDR2 SFDVKD. Trimming shortened V by 3 bases and J by 0 bases, and 8 bases separated the two germline ends. The CDR3 DNA reads TGTGCCACCAGTGATCGCAGCGTCTCTGGGGCCAACGTCCTGACTTTC. It translates to CATSDRSVSGANVLTF.

The V call is TRBV7-2, the J call TRBJ2-5; D not resolved. This CDR3 comprises 13 residues. The germline V and J ends were trimmed by 6 bases and 1 base, with 9 bases remaining between them. Germline V gives CDR1 SGHTA, CDR2 FQGNSA. CDR3 coding DNA: TGTGCCAGCAGTCATGATAGCCAAGAGACCCAGTACTTC. Its protein is CASSHDSQETQYF.

The chain joins TRBV20-1 to TRBJ1-1, with 7 nucleotides matching TRBD1. CDR3 size: 13 residues. Trimming took 3 bases from V and 3 from J; bases not matched to a gene: 4. Germline values: CDR1 DFQATT, CDR2 SNEGSKA (reference sequence). CDR3 region: CSASGTGDTEAFF. CDR3 coding DNA: TGCAGTGCTAGTGGCACAGGGGACACTGAAGCTTTCTTT.

In DNA form, the CDR3 reads TGTGCCAGCAGCCCGTTGGGCGTCGTGCGGGACAGCTACGAGCAGTACTTC. It is translated as CASSPLGVVRDSYEQYF. The chain links TRBV11-2 to TRBJ2-7; perhaps TRBD1 as D (7 bases). V lost 5 bases and J lost 3, with 23 bases in between. The V gene's germline CDR1 is SGHAT and CDR2 FQNNGV. The CDR3 spans 17 residues.

The V call is TRBV7-9, the J call TRBJ1-2, with a tentative D call TRBD1 (6 bases). CDR1 is SEHNR, CDR2 FQNEAQ, per germline (reference sequence). V was trimmed by 4 bases and J by 5 bases, leaving 20 bases between them. This CDR3 has 16 amino acids. The CDR3 here is CASSYSYKDRRYGYTF. The CDR3 region has the DNA TGTGCCAGCAGCTACAGTTACAAGGACAGAAGATATGGCTACACCTTC.

This chain joins TRBV7-9 and TRBJ2-1; 12 nucleotides match TRBD1. From germline, CDR1 is SEHNR and CDR2 FQNEAQ (reference sequence). V shed 5 bases, J shed 8 bases, and the junction held 7 bases outside the gene matches. This CDR3 is 15 amino acids long. The CDR3 protein is CASSAGDRGPYEQFF. The CDR3 bases are TGTGCCAGCAGCGCAGGGGACAGGGGGCCTTATGAGCAGTTCTTC.

This rearrangement joins TRBV5-1 to TRBJ1-1; 10 bases are a match to TRBD1. V shed 4 bases and J 4 bases; nucleotides not matched to a gene: 4. This CDR3 is built from 14 residues. Germline CDR1 is SGHRS and CDR2 is YFSETQ. The chain's CDR3 is CASSPGQGTTEAFF. CDR3 sequence (DNA): TGCGCCAGCAGCCCGGGACAGGGGACCACTGAAGCTTTCTTT.

The V call is TRBV5-1, the J call TRBJ1-1; TRBD1 matches at 7 bases. The ends lost 4 bases at V and 5 bases at J; junction bases unmatched: 11. The CDR3 is 15 residues long. Germline assignment: CDR1 SGHRS and CDR2 YFSETQ. The CDR3 region is CASSVFRDSGTEAFF. As DNA, the CDR3 is TGCGCCAGCAGCGTGTTCCGGGACAGTGGAACTGAAGCTTTCTTT.

The V and J genes are TRBV12-3 or TRBV12-4 and TRBJ2-2; D is unclear. V lost 7 bases, J lost 1 base, and 4 bases lay in between. The CDR3 is 12 residues long. CDR3: CASIQNTGELFF. In DNA form, the CDR3 reads TGTGCCAGCATTCAGAACACCGGGGAGCTGTTTTTT.

The V call is TRBV4-2, the J call TRBJ2-1; 7 bases match TRBD1. CDR1 is LGHNA and CDR2 is YNFKEQ in the germline V gene. After removal of 0 bases from V and 1 base from J, the junction contained 6 bases not matched to a gene. CDR3 length: 17 residues. The CDR3 loop is CASSQDFPGGSYNEQFF. In DNA, the CDR3 is TGTGCCAGCAGCCAAGATTTTCCAGGGGGATCCTACAATGAGCAGTTCTTC.

DNA for the CDR3: TGTGCCAGCAGGGAATGGGGTACCCTAGCGGGAGACCCCTTGGGGCAGTTCTTC. As protein: CASREWGTLAGDPLGQFF. V and J are TRBV27 and TRBJ2-1; 10 bases fit TRBD2. Germline CDR1 is MNHEY and CDR2 is SMNVEV (reference sequence). Trimming took 6 bases from V and 12 from J; bases not matched to a gene: 23. This CDR3 is 18 amino acids long.

The chain uses TRBV4-1 and TRBJ1-2; D ambiguous. Germline V lookup: CDR1 MGHRA, CDR2 YSYEKL. This CDR3 contains 13 residues. Trimming shortened V by 0 bases and J by 5 bases, and 7 bases separated the two germline ends. This CDR3 reads CASSQEALYGYTF. The CDR3 DNA reads as TGCGCCAGCAGCCAAGAAGCACTGTATGGCTACACCTTC.

This clone was counted between two and nine times. The chain links TRBV5-8 to TRBJ2-7; TRBD2 matches 14 bases. V gave up 4 bases and J gave up 0 bases; unmatched junction bases: 9. This CDR3 spans 18 amino acids. Germline assignment: CDR1 SGHTS and CDR2 YDEGEE. The CDR3 spells CASSPGLAGEGSSYEQYF. The CDR3 DNA reads as TGTGCCAGCAGCCCGGGACTAGCGGGAGAGGGGAGCTCCTACGAGCAGTACTTC.

J is TRBJ1-6 and V is TRBV7-9, with a weak D call TRBD1 (6 bases). The germline gives CDR1 SEHNR, CDR2 FQNEAQ (reference sequence). V lost 3 bases to trimming and J lost 7 bases, with 10 bases between them. The CDR3 is 14 residues long. The CDR3 region has the DNA TGTGCCAGCAGCTTCGGGGGGGCCAATTCACCCCTCCACTTT. Amino acids: CASSFGGANSPLHF.

The table lists this clone with a count of one. The rearrangement links TRBV29-1 to TRBJ2-1; TRBD1 matches 12 bases. CDR1 is SQVTM, CDR2 ANQGSEA, per germline. Unmatched junction bases numbered 12, after V lost 2 bases and J lost 7 bases. This CDR3 is 17 amino acids long. The CDR3 DNA follows: TGCAGCGTTGAAAGGGGGACAGGGGGCATCAGTAGGAATGAGCAGTTCTTC. Encoded protein: CSVERGTGGISRNEQFF.